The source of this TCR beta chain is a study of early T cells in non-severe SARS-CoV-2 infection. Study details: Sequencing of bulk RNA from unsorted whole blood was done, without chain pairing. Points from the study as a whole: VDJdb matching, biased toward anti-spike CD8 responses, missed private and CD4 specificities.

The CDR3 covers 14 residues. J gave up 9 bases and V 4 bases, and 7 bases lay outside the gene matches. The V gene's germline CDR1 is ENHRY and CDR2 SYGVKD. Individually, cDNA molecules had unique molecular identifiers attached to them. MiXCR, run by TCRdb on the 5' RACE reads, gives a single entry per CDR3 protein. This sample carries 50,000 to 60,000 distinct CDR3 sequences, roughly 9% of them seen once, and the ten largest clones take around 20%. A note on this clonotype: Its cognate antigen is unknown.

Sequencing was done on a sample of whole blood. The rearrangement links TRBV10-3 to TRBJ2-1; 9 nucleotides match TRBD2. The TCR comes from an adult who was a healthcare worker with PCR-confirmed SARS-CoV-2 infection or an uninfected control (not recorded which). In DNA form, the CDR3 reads TGTGCCATCAGTGTTGAGCGGGGGGCTAGTGAGCAGTTCTTC. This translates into CAISVERGASEQFF.